One sample yielded the 26 T cell receptor beta chains listed below, sequenced in a study of Ad26.COV2.S vaccination and SARS-CoV-2 variants. As to treatment: around 19 received Ad26.COV2.S at low or high dose, single or two shots; a few received placebo; per-sample allocation not given. Each sample was drawn 63 days after the first injection (of vaccine or placebo). Here immunoSEQ multiplex PCR was the method, and the copy in TCRdb shows in-frame clones only, minus some. In the table there are 290,000 or so clones, approximately 87% of which are singletons. The input for sequencing was peripheral blood, taken in a trial of Ad26.COV2.S vaccine versus placebo. These receptors all come from a person between 18 and 60 years old who received the Ad26.COV2.S COVID-19 vaccine or a placebo.

CDR3 sequence: CASSKGLAVTYEQYF. The CDR3 DNA follows: TGTGCCAGTAGTAAAGGACTAGCGGTAACCTACGAGCAGTACTTC. The V call is TRBV19, the J call TRBJ2-7; 10 bases fit TRBD2. Per germline, CDR1 LNHDA and CDR2 SQIVND (reference sequence). The CDR3 runs 15 residues. The J segment lost 2 bases and the V segment lost 4 bases, leaving 5 bases of the junction unmatched.

The chain couples TRBV6-4 to TRBJ1-1, with D uncertain. This CDR3 contains 13 residues. V lost 6 bases and J lost 3, with 11 bases in between. Germline assignment: CDR1 MRHNA and CDR2 SNTAGT. The CDR3 nucleotides read TGTGCCAGCAGGCCCCGGGAGGACACTGAAGCTTTCTTT. Its protein is CASRPREDTEAFF.

This chain joins TRBV20-1 and TRBJ2-3; D call uncertain. CDR3 size: 12 residues. Trimming took 5 bases from V and 2 from J, leaving 8 bases between them. In germline, CDR1 is DFQATT, CDR2 SNEGSKA (reference sequence). CDR3 loop: CSAGVYTDTQYF. CDR3 nucleotides: TGCAGTGCTGGTGTCTACACAGATACGCAGTATTTT.

This chain joins TRBV18 and TRBJ2-1; D assignment may be TRBD1 or TRBD2 (5 bases each). The V gene lost 2 bases and the J gene lost 5 bases, with 7 bases spanning the gap. CDR1 KGHSH and CDR2 LQKENI come from the germline V gene. This CDR3 has 13 amino acids. In DNA, the CDR3 is TGTGCCAGCTCACCAGGGGGACACAATGAGCAGTTCTTC. Residues: CASSPGGHNEQFF.

The chain links TRBV12-3 or TRBV12-4 to TRBJ2-5; TRBD2 might be the D (6 bases). V gave up 6 bases and J gave up 5 bases, with 13 bases separating them. The CDR3 is 13 amino acids. The CDR3 loop reads CASSTGGMETQYF. The CDR3 DNA follows: TGTGCCAGCAGCACCGGGGGTATGGAGACCCAGTACTTC.

V usage is TRBV12-3 or TRBV12-4 and J usage is TRBJ1-1; 7 positions agree with TRBD1. V was clipped by 7 bases and J by 1 base; unmatched bases: 3. The CDR3 has 13 residues. CDR3 nucleotide sequence: TGTGCCAGCACGACAGGGTGGAACACTGAAGCTTTCTTT. Amino acid sequence: CASTTGWNTEAFF.

The rearrangement links TRBV5-5 to TRBJ2-7; 9 nucleotides align to TRBD1. The CDR3 consists of 17 residues. CDR1 and CDR2 (germline): SGHKS, YYEKEE (reference sequence). J gave up 5 bases and V 4 bases, and 16 bases lay outside the gene matches. The CDR3 DNA sequence: TGTGCCAGCAGCACCGTCTTAGGGGACAGGGCTCTACACGAGCAGTACTTC. Translation: CASSTVLGDRALHEQYF.

This clone was picked up one time. The chain combines TRBV11-2 with TRBJ2-1; 7 bases are a match to TRBD1. Trimming took 4 bases from V and 5 from J; bases not matched to a gene: 5. This CDR3 contains 14 residues. Germline CDR1 and CDR2: SGHAT and FQNNGV. CDR3 protein: CASSSPDRDNEQFF. In DNA, the CDR3 is TGTGCCAGCAGCTCCCCCGACAGGGACAATGAGCAGTTCTTC.

The chain is built from TRBV3-1 (or the pseudogene TRBV3-2) and TRBJ2-2; 7 bases are a match to TRBD1. Germline V lookup: CDR1 LGHDT, CDR2 YNNKEL (reference sequence). This CDR3 has 16 residues. Trimming at V came to 1 base and at J to 7 bases, leaving 9 bases not matched to a gene. Written as DNA, the CDR3 is TGTGCCAGCAGCCAAGCCGGGACAGCCCCCTTCGGGGAGCTGTTTTTT. Translation gives CASSQAGTAPFGELFF.

V is TRBV4-2 and J is TRBJ2-1; 12 nucleotides agree with TRBD2. V shed 2 bases and J 4 bases; nucleotides not matched to a gene: 18. CDR1 and CDR2 (germline): LGHNA, YNFKEQ. The CDR3 extends over 21 amino acids. The CDR3 DNA reads as TGTGCCAGCAGCCAAAGGGGAGGACTAGCGGGACCGCCAGGAGTATACAATGAGCAGTTCTTC. Encoded protein: CASSQRGGLAGPPGVYNEQFF.

This clone appeared a single time. As DNA, the CDR3 is TGTGCCAGCAGTTACCAGGCGGGGATCTCCTACGAGCAGTACTTC. Its protein is CASSYQAGISYEQYF. The V and J genes are TRBV6-6 and TRBJ2-7; D perhaps matches TRBD2 (6 bases). Trimming stripped 2 bases from V and 0 bases from J, with 11 bases between. The CDR3 extends over 15 amino acids. Germline V gene lookup returns CDR1 MNHNY and CDR2 SVGAGI (reference sequence).

This chain uses TRBV7-9 with TRBJ2-7; D is ambiguous. The CDR3 runs to 12 residues. The germline V gene has CDR1 SEHNR and CDR2 FQNEAQ (reference sequence). With 4 bases removed from V and 7 bases from J, the gap between germline ends came to 11 bases. CDR3 DNA sequence: TGTGCCAGCAGCTCTAAAGGGTGGGAGCAGTACTTC. Its translation is CASSSKGWEQYF. Full variable domain (remainder filled in from reference TRBV7-9 and TRBJ2-7): DTGVSQNPRHKITKRGQNVTFRCDPISEHNRLYWYRQTLGQGPEFLTYFQNEAQLEKSRLLSDRFSAERPKGSFSTLEIQRTEQGDSAMYLCASSSKGWEQYFGPGTRLTVT.

The chain couples TRBV5-4 to TRBJ2-7, with TRBD1 identical over 7 bases. The CDR3 extends over 13 amino acids. J was trimmed by 1 base and V by 5 bases; bases with no gene match: 3. Germline V gene data show CDR1 as SGHNT and CDR2 as YYREEE (reference sequence). CDR3 in amino acids: CASRRDRSYEQYF. The CDR3 DNA is TGTGCCAGCAGACGGGACAGATCCTACGAGCAGTACTTC.

This clone has just one count. CDR3 sequence reads: CASSLILNKETQYF. CDR3 in DNA: TGCGCCAGCAGCTTGATCTTAAATAAAGAGACCCAGTACTTC. The V gene is TRBV5-1, the J gene TRBJ2-5; D call uncertain. V was cut by 1 base and J by 3 bases, with 10 bases left in between. CDR1 and CDR2 from the germline V gene are SGHRS and YFSETQ. This CDR3 is built from 14 residues.

The V and J genes are TRBV30 and TRBJ1-2; D is ambiguous. Between the trimmed V and J ends, which lost 1 base and 12 bases, there was a span of 12 bases. The CDR3 totals 11 residues. The germline V gene encodes CDR1 GTSNPN and CDR2 SVGIG (reference sequence). CDR3 region: CAWSGTADNTF. The CDR3 DNA sequence: TGTGCCTGGAGTGGGACCGCTGACAACACCTTC.

This chain uses TRBV3-1 (or the pseudogene TRBV3-2) with TRBJ1-3; a weak D match, TRBD1 (6 bases). This CDR3 has 15 amino acids. Germline V gives CDR1 LGHDT, CDR2 YNNKEL (reference sequence). V was pared by 4 bases and J by 0 bases, with 10 bases between. The CDR3 sequence is CASSRTAPSGNTIYF. The CDR3 nucleotides are TGTGCCAGCAGCCGGACAGCGCCCTCTGGAAACACCATATATTTT.

V gene TRBV2 combines with J gene TRBJ1-2; D not certain. Trimming removed 5 bases from V and 1 base from J, with 11 bases in between. CDR3 length: 14 residues. Germline CDR1 reads SNHLY; CDR2 reads FYNNEI. The chain's CDR3 is CASSTDGSNYGYTF. DNA for the CDR3: TGTGCCAGCAGTACCGACGGGAGTAACTATGGCTACACCTTC.

The chain joins TRBV27 to TRBJ1-2; a possible D gene is TRBD1 (5 bases). V lost 7 bases and J 6 bases, leaving 27 bases between the germline ends. The CDR3 contains 17 residues. Germline values: CDR1 MNHEY, CDR2 SMNVEV (reference sequence). The CDR3 protein is CASTAGQGALGSNGYTF. Written as DNA, the CDR3 is TGTGCCAGCACCGCTGGCCAGGGAGCCTTAGGGTCCAATGGCTACACCTTC.

Points on this clone: Germline is not matched at one junction end, which may reflect a read error. V is TRBV20-1 and J is TRBJ1-2, with a weak D call TRBD1 (5 bases). CDR3 length equals 11 residues. Germline V gene sequence: CDR1 DFQATT, CDR2 SNEGSKA (reference sequence). The CDR3: CSATRRAQLIF. The CDR3 DNA follows: TGCAGTGCTACGCGCAGGGCTCAGCTGATCTTC.

The chain is built from TRBV5-5 and TRBJ2-6, with D hard to call. The germline V gene encodes CDR1 SGHKS and CDR2 YYEKEE (reference sequence). Trimming removed 5 bases at V and 0 bases at J, with 12 bases between. The CDR3 consists of 16 residues. The CDR3 DNA follows: TGTGCCAGCAGTCCCGACGGCAGCTCTGGGGCCAACGTCCTGACTTTC. Its translation: CASSPDGSSGANVLTF.

V gene TRBV2 combines with J gene TRBJ1-1, with TRBD1 matching over 8 bases. Germline V gene data show CDR1 as SNHLY and CDR2 as FYNNEI. This CDR3 is 13 amino acids long. V trimming: 6 bases; J trimming: 3 bases; junction bases outside the gene matches: 3. CDR3 sequence (DNA): TGTGCCAGCAGGGGGACAGGATACACTGAAGCTTTCTTT. Translating gives CASRGTGYTEAFF.

J is TRBJ1-1 and V is TRBV11-2; D remains unclear. The CDR3 loop spans 15 amino acids. V was pared by 4 bases and J by 1 base, with 13 bases between. Germline loops: CDR1 SGHAT, CDR2 FQNNGV. The CDR3 sequence: CASSSGGLSNTEAFF. CDR3 sequence (DNA): TGTGCCAGCAGCTCCGGCGGACTTTCGAACACTGAAGCTTTCTTT.

V and J are TRBV6-5 and TRBJ2-2; a possible D gene is TRBD2 (5 bases). The CDR3 consists of 16 residues. CDR1 and CDR2 from the germline V gene are MNHEY and SVGAGI. Trimming left V 2 bases short and J 5 bases short, with 15 bases between. The CDR3 reads CASSYPERARTGELFF. DNA for the CDR3: TGTGCCAGCAGTTACCCGGAGAGGGCGAGGACCGGGGAGCTGTTTTTT.

The chain uses TRBV28 and TRBJ2-1; 9 nucleotides line up with TRBD2. This CDR3 region has 16 residues. CDR1 is MDHEN, CDR2 SYDVKM, per germline. V was pared by 3 bases and J by 3 bases, with 6 bases of the junction left unmatched. The DNA of the CDR3 is TGTGCCAGCAGTTTTGGAGGGCGGGGGGGCTACAATGAGCAGTTCTTC. Protein sequence: CASSFGGRGGYNEQFF. Filled out from reference TRBV28 and TRBJ2-1, the complete variable domain reads DVKVTQSSRYLVKRTGEKVFLECVQDMDHENMFWYRQDPGLGLRLIYFSYDVKMKEKGDIPEGYSVSREKKERFSLILESASTNQTSMYLCASSFGGRGGYNEQFFGPGTRLTVL.

The chain carries TRBV29-1 and TRBJ2-1; weak D call: TRBD1 (6 bases). V shed 6 bases and J shed 3 bases, with 12 bases lying between them. CDR1 is SQVTM and CDR2 is ANQGSEA in the germline V gene. The CDR3 loop spans 13 amino acids. CDR3: CSVERTDYNEQFF. Here the CDR3 DNA reads TGCAGCGTGGAAAGGACAGACTACAATGAGCAGTTCTTC.

The V call is TRBV5-6, the J call TRBJ2-2; the match to TRBD1 covers 10 bases. There are 16 residues in the CDR3. Germline CDR1 SGHDT, CDR2 YYEEEE. J gave up 7 bases and V 0 bases, and 6 bases lay outside the gene matches. This CDR3 reads CASSLVDRGQDGELFF. The CDR3 nucleotides are TGTGCCAGCAGCTTGGTCGACAGGGGGCAAGACGGGGAGCTGTTTTTT.